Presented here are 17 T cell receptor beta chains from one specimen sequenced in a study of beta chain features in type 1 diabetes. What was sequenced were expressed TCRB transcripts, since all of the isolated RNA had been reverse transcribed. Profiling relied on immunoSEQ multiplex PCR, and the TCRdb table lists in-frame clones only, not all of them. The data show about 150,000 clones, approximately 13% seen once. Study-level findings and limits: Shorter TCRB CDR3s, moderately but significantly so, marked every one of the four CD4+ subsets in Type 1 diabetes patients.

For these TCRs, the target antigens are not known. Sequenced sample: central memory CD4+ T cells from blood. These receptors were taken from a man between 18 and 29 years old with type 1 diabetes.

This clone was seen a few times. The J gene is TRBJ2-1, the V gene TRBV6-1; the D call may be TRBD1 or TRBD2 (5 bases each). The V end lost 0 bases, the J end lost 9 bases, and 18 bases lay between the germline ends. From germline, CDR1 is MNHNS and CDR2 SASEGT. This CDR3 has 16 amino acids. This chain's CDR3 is CASSEATGTYGAEQFF. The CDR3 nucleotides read TGTGCCAGCAGTGAAGCCACCGGGACCTATGGTGCTGAGCAGTTCTTC.

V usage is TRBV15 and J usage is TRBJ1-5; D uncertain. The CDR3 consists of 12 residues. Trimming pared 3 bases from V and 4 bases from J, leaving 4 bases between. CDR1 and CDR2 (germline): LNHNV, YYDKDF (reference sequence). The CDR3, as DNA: TGTGCCACCAGCAGCCCTAATCAGCCCCAGCATTTT. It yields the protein CATSSPNQPQHF.

CDR3 nucleotides: TGTGCCATCAGACTGGACGGCGAGCAGTTCTTC. Its protein is CAIRLDGEQFF. V is TRBV10-3 and J is TRBJ2-1; D remains ambiguous. The germline V and J ends were trimmed by 6 bases and 10 bases, with 10 bases remaining between them. Germline V CDR1 and CDR2: ENHRY, SYGVKD. The CDR3 totals 11 residues.

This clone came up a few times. CDR3 residues: CSGEQGFGYTF. The DNA of the CDR3 is TGCAGCGGGGAACAGGGATTTGGCTACACCTTC. V usage is TRBV29-1 and J usage is TRBJ1-2; D perhaps matches TRBD1 (6 bases). The CDR3 covers 11 residues. Germline V gives CDR1 SQVTM, CDR2 ANQGSEA. V dropped 7 bases and J dropped 7 bases, with 13 bases sitting between them.

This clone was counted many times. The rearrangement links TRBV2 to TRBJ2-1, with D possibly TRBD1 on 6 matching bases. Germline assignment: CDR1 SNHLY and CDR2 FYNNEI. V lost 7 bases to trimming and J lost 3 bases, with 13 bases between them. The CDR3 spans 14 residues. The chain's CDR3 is CASKQGLGYNEQFF. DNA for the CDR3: TGTGCCAGCAAGCAGGGGCTTGGCTACAATGAGCAGTTCTTC.

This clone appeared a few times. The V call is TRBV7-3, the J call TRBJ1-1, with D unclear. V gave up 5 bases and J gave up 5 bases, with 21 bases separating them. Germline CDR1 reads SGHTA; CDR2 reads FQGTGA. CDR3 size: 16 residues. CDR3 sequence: CASSPQDAGRETEAFF. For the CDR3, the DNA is TGTGCCAGCAGCCCTCAAGATGCAGGACGAGAGACTGAAGCTTTCTTT.

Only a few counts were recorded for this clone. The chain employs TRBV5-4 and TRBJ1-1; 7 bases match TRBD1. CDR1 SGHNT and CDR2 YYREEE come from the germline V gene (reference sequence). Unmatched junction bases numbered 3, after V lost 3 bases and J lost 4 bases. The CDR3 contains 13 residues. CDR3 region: CASSSRGATEAFF. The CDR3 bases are TGTGCCAGCAGCTCCAGGGGGGCCACTGAAGCTTTCTTT.

The CDR3 DNA follows: TGTGCCAGCAGCGTAGATGGGCCTAGCAACCCCTACAATGAGCAGTTCTTC. Encoded protein: CASSVDGPSNPYNEQFF. V and J are TRBV9 and TRBJ2-1; weak D call: TRBD2 (5 bases). This CDR3 region has 17 residues. The germline CDR1 and CDR2 sequences are SGDLS and YYNGEE. Trimming removed 0 bases at V and 2 bases at J, with 15 bases between.

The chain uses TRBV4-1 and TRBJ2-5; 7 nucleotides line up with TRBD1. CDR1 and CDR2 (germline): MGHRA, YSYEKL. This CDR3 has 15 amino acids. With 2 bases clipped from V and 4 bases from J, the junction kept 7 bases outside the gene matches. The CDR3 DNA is TGCGCCAGCAGCCAACGACAGGGTTTTGGAGAGACCCAGTACTTC. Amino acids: CASSQRQGFGETQYF.

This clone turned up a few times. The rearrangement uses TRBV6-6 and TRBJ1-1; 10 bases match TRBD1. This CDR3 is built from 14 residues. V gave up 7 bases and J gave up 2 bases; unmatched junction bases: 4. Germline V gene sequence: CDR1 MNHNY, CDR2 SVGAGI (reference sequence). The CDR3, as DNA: TGTGCCAGCAAACCGACAGGGGGCAACACTGAAGCTTTCTTT. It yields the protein CASKPTGGNTEAFF.

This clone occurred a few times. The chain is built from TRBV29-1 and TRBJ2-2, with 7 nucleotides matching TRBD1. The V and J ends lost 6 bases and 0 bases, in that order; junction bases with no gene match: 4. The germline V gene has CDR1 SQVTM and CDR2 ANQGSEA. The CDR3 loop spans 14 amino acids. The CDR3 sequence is CSVTGAANTGELFF. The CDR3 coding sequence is TGCAGCGTCACAGGGGCCGCGAACACCGGGGAGCTGTTTTTT.

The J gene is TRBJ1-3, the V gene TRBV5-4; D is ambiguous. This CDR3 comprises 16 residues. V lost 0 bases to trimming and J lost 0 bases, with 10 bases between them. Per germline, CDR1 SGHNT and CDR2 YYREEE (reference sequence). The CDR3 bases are TGTGCCAGCAGCTTGGAGCGACATCTCTCTGGAAACACCATATATTTT. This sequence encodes CASSLERHLSGNTIYF.

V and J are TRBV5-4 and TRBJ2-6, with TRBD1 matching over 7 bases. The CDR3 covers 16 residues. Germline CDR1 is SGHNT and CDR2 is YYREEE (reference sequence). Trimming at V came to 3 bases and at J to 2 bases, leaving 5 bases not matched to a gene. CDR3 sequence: CASSSSQGAGANVLTF. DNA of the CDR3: TGTGCCAGCAGCTCCTCGCAGGGGGCTGGGGCCAACGTCCTGACTTTC.

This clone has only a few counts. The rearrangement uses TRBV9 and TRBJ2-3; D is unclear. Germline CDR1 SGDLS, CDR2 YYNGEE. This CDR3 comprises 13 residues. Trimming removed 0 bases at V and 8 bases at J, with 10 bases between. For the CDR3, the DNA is TGTGCCAGCAGCGTAGGGCAGATTGGTACGCAGTATTTT. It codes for CASSVGQIGTQYF.

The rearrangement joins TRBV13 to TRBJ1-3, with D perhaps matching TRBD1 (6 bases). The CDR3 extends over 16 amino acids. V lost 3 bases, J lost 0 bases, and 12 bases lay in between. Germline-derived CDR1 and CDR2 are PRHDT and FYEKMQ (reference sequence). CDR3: CASSFRTGNSGNTIYF. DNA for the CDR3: TGTGCCAGCAGCTTTCGTACAGGGAACTCTGGAAACACCATATATTTT.

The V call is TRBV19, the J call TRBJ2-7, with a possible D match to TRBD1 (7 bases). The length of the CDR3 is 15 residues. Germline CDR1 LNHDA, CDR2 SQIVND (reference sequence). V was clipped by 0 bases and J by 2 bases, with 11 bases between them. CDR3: CASSIEAGGTYEQYF. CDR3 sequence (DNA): TGTGCCAGTAGTATAGAGGCAGGGGGGACCTACGAGCAGTACTTC.

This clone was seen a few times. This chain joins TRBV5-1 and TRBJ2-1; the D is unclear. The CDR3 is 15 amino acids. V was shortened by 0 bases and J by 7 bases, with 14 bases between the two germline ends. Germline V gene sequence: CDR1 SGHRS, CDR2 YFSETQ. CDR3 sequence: CASSLGLLEVNEQFF. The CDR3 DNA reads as TGCGCCAGCAGCTTGGGACTGCTAGAGGTGAATGAGCAGTTCTTC.